This is a list of T cell receptor beta chains from one sample in a study of vaccination and CD4 T cells after COVID-19. These receptors lack a known antigen. In TCRdb, the PCR reads were re-called with MiXCR into one record per CDR3 protein. The repertoire consists of approximately 10,000 distinct CDR3 sequences, with 56% occurring once and the leading ten covering 7.3%. The sample taken for sequencing was CD4+ T cells from blood, cultured in vitro. These receptors were obtained from a human donor who had recovered from COVID-19. CDR3s include the opening cysteine and the closing phenylalanine or tryptophan.

v_gene: TRBV18; j_gene: TRBJ1-2; CDR3aa: CASSALDRNYGYTF
v_gene: TRBV20-1; j_gene: TRBJ2-5; CDR3aa: CSARRDGRETQYF
v_gene: TRBV10-3; j_gene: TRBJ1-1; CDR3aa: CAISGRGESEAFF
v_gene: TRBV18; j_gene: TRBJ1-1; CDR3aa: CASSPAGRGNGEAFF
v_gene: TRBV15; j_gene: TRBJ1-1; CDR3aa: CATSRELRVPEAFF
v_gene: TRBV19; j_gene: TRBJ1-2; CDR3aa: CASSMIVDRDRGRFKYGYTF
v_gene: TRBV6-1; j_gene: TRBJ1-3; CDR3aa: CASSPRPVGNTIYF
v_gene: TRBV20-1; j_gene: TRBJ1-6; CDR3aa: CSARAGNSPLHF
v_gene: TRBV7-2; j_gene: TRBJ2-1; CDR3aa: CASSKGQGYNEQFF
v_gene: TRBV7-9; j_gene: TRBJ2-3; CDR3aa: CASTLESSTDTQYF